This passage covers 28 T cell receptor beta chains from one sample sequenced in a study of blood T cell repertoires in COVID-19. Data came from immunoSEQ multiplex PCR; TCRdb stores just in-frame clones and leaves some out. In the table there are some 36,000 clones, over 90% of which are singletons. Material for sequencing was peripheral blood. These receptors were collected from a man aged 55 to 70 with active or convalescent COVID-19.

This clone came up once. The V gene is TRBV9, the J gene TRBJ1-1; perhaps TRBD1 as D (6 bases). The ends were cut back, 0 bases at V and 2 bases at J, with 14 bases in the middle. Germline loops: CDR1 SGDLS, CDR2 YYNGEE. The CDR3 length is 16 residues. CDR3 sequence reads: CASSVGLVDRNTEAFF. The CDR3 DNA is TGTGCCAGCAGCGTAGGGTTGGTGGACAGAAACACTGAAGCTTTCTTT.

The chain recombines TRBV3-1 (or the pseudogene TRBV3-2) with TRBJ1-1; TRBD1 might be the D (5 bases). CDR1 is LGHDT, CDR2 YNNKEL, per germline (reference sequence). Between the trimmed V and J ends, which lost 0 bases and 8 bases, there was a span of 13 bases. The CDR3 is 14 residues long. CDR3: CASSQEGRVGEAFF. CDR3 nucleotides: TGTGCCAGCAGCCAAGAAGGCAGGGTGGGGGAAGCTTTCTTT.

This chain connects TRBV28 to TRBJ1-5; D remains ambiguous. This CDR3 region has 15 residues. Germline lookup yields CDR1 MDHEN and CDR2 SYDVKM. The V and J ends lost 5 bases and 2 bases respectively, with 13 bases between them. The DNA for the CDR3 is TGTGCCAGCAGTCGTCCGACCCGGGGCAATCAGCCCCAGCATTTT. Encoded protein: CASSRPTRGNQPQHF.

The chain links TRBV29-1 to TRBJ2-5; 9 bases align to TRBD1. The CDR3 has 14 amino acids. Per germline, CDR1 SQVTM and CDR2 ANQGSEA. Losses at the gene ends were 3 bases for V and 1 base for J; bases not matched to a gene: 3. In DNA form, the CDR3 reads TGCAGCGTTGAGGGGACAGGGCGCCAAGAGACCCAGTACTTC. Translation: CSVEGTGRQETQYF.

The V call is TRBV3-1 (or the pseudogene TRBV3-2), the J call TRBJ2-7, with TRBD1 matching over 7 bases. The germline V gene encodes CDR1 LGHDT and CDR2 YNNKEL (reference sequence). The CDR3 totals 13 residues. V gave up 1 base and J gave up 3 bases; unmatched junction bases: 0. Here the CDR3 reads CASSQGQGYEQYF. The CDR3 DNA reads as TGTGCCAGCAGCCAAGGACAGGGCTACGAGCAGTACTTC.

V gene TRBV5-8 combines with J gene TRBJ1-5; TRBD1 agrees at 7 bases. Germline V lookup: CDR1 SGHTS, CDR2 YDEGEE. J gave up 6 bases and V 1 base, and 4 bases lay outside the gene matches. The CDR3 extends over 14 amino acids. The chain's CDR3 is CASSLRQGVQPQHF. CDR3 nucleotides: TGTGCCAGCAGCTTGAGACAGGGTGTTCAGCCCCAGCATTTT.

The CDR3 region is CAWSISPYEQYF. The CDR3 DNA sequence: TGTGCCTGGAGTATCTCCCCCTACGAGCAGTACTTC. The gene calls are TRBV30 and TRBJ2-7, with D unclear. V lost 2 bases, J lost 2 bases, and 7 bases lay in between. From germline, CDR1 is GTSNPN and CDR2 SVGIG (reference sequence). The CDR3 has 12 residues.

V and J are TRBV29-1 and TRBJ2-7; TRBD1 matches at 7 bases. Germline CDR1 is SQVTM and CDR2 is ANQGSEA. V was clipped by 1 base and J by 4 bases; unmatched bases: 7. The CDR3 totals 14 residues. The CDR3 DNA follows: TGCAGCGTTGAAGCTCGGGCAGGGGGATACGAGCAGTACTTC. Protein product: CSVEARAGGYEQYF.

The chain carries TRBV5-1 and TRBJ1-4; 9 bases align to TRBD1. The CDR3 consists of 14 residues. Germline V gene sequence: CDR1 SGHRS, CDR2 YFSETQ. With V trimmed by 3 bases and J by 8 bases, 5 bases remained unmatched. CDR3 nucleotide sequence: TGCGCCAGCAGCTGGGGACAGGGAGGAGAAAAACTGTTTTTT. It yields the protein CASSWGQGGEKLFF.

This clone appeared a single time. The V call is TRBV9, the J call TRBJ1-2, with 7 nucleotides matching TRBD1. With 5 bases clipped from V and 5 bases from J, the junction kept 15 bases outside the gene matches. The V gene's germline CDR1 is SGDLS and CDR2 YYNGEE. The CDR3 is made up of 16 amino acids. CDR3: CASSPQTGIQSYGYTF. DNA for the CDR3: TGTGCCAGCAGTCCCCAGACAGGGATTCAATCATATGGCTACACCTTC.

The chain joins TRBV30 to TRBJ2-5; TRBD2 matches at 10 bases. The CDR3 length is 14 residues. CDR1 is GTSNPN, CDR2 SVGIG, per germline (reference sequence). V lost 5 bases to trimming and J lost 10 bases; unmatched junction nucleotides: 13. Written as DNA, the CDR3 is TGTGCCTGGGCCCGCGGGACTAGCGAGGGTGGCCAGTACTTC. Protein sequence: CAWARGTSEGGQYF.

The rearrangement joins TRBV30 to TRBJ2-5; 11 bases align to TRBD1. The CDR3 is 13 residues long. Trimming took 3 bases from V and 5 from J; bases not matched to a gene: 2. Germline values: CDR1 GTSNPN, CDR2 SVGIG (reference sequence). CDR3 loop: CAWRGDRGETQYF. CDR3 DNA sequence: TGTGCCTGGAGGGGGGACAGGGGGGAGACCCAGTACTTC.

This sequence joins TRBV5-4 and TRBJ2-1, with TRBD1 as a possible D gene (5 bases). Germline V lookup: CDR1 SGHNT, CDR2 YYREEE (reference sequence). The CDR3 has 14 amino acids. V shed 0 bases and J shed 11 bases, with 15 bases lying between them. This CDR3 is CASSLADSITKQFF. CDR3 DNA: TGTGCCAGCAGCTTGGCAGACAGCATTACTAAGCAGTTCTTC.

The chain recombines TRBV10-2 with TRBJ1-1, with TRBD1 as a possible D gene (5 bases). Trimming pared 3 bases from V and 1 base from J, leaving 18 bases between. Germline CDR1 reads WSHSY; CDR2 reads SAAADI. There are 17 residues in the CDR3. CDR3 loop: CASSEPDSKGWNTEAFF. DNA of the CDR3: TGCGCCAGCAGTGAACCCGACAGTAAGGGTTGGAACACTGAAGCTTTCTTT.

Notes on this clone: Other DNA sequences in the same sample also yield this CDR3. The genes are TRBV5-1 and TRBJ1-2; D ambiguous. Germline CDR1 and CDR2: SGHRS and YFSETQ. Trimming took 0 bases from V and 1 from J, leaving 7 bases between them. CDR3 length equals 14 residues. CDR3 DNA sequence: TGCGCCAGCAGCTTGGCAGGAGGTAACTATGGCTACACCTTC. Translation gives CASSLAGGNYGYTF.

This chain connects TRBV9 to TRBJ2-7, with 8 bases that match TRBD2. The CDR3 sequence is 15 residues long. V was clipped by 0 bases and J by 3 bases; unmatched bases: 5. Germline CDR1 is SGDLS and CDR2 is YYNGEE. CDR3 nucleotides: TGTGCCAGCAGCGTAGGCCAGACTAGCGTCTACGAGCAGTACTTC. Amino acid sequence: CASSVGQTSVYEQYF.

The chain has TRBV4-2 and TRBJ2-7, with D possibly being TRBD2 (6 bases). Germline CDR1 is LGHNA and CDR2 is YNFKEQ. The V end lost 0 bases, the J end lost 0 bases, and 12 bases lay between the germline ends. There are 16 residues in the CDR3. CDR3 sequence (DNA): TGTGCCAGCAGCCAAGAAGTTGGGACTCCCTCCTACGAGCAGTACTTC. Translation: CASSQEVGTPSYEQYF.

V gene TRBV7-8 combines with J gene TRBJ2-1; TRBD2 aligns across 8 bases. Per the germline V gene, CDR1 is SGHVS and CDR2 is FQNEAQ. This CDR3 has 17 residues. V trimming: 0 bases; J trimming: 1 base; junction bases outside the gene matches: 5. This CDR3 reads CASSLARLAPSYNEQFF. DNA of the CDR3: TGTGCCAGCAGCTTAGCCCGACTAGCGCCTTCCTACAATGAGCAGTTCTTC. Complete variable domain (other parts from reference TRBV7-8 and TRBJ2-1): GAGVSQSPRYKVAKRGQDVALRCDPISGHVSLFWYQQALGQGPEFLTYFQNEAQLDKSGLPSDRFFAERPEGSVSTLKIQRTQQEDSAVYLCASSLARLAPSYNEQFFGPGTRLTVL.

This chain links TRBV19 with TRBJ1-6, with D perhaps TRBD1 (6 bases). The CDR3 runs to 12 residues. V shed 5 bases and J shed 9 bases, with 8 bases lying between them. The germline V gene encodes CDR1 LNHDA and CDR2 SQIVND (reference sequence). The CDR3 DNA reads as TGTGCCAGTAGTTCCAGGGGTTCACCCCTCCACTTT. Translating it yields CASSSRGSPLHF.

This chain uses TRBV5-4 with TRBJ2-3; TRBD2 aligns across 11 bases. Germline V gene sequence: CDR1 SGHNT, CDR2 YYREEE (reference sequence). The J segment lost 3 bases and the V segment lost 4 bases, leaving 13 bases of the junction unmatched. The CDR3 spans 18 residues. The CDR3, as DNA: TGTGCCAGCAGCCTAACCAATAGCGGGAGGGCAGTTACAGATACGCAGTATTTT. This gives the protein CASSLTNSGRAVTDTQYF.

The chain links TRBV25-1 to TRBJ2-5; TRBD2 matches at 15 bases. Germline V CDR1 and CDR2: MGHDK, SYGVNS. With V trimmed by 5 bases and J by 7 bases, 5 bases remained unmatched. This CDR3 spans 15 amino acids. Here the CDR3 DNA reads TGTGCCAGCAGTCCTCCGGGACTAGCGGGAGGGACCCAGTACTTC. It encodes CASSPPGLAGGTQYF.

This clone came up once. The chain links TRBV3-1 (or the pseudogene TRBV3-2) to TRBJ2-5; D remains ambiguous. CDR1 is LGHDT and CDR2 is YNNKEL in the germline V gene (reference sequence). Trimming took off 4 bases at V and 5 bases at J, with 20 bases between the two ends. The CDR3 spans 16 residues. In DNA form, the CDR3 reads TGTGCCAGCAGCCCCCGAGGATTGGCGAGGTTCGAGACCCAGTACTTC. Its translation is CASSPRGLARFETQYF.

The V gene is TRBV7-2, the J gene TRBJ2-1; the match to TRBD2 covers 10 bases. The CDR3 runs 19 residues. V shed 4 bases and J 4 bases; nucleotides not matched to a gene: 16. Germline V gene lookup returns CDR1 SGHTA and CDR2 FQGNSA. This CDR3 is CASSSPNTLAGETYNEQFF. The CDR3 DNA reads TGTGCCAGCAGCTCCCCAAACACCCTAGCGGGGGAAACATACAATGAGCAGTTCTTC.

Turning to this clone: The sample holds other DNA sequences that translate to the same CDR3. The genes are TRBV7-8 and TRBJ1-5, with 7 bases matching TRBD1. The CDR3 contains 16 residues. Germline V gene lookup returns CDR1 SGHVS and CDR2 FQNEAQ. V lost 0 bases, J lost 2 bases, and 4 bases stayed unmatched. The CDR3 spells CASSLARGLGNQPQHF. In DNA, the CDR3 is TGTGCCAGCAGCTTAGCTAGGGGGCTTGGCAATCAGCCCCAGCATTTT. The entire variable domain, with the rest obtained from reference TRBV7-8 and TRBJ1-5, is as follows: GAGVSQSPRYKVAKRGQDVALRCDPISGHVSLFWYQQALGQGPEFLTYFQNEAQLDKSGLPSDRFFAERPEGSVSTLKIQRTQQEDSAVYLCASSLARGLGNQPQHFGDGTRLSIL.

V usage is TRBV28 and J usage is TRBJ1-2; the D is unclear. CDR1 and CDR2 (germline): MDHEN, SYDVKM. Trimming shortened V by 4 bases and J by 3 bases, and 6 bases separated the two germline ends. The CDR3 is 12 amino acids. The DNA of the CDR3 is TGTGCCAGCAGTTCCCTTTACTATGGCTACACCTTC. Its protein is CASSSLYYGYTF.

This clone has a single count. The CDR3 DNA follows: TGTGCCTGGGCTCCGGGAGGGGAGACCCAGTACTTC. Translated, it gives CAWAPGGETQYF. The V and J genes are TRBV30 and TRBJ2-5; 8 nucleotides agree with TRBD2. Germline CDR1 GTSNPN, CDR2 SVGIG (reference sequence). V was clipped by 5 bases and J by 5 bases; unmatched bases: 4. CDR3 length equals 12 residues.

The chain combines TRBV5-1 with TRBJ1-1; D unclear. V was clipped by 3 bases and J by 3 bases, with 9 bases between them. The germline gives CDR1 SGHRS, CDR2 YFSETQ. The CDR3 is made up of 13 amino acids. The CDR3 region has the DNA TGCGCCAGCAGCTATAGCAAGGACACTGAAGCTTTCTTT. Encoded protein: CASSYSKDTEAFF.

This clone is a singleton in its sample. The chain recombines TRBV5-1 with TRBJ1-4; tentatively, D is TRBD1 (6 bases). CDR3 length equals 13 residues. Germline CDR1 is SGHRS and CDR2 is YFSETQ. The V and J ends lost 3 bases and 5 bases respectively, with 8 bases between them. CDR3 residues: CASSWQGNEKLFF. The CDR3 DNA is TGCGCCAGCAGCTGGCAGGGGAATGAAAAACTGTTTTTT. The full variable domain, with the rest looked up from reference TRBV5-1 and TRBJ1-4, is KAGVTQTPRYLIKTRGQQVTLSCSPISGHRSVSWYQQTPGQGLQFLFEYFSETQRNKGNFPGRFSGRQFSNSRSEMNVSTLELGDSALYLCASSWQGNEKLFFGSGTQLSVL.